The 3 T cell receptor beta chains reported below all come from one sample, sequenced in a study of cytomegalovirus exposure and HLA in healthy donors. The PCR had 60 Vbeta and 13 Jbeta primers. The assay was immunoSEQ multiplex PCR, and TCRdb's table has in-frame clones only and misses some. This sample has 130,000 to 150,000 clones, with just under 85% found just once. The sequenced material came from PBMCs. The source is a man aged 40-55 years in good health and CMV-seropositive.

V gene TRBV2 combines with J gene TRBJ1-1; D uncertain. There are 13 residues in the CDR3. Looked up from germline, CDR1 is SNHLY and CDR2 is FYNNEI. Trimming removed 1 base from V and 5 bases from J, with 8 bases in between. CDR3 residues: CASSEGWQTEAFF. The CDR3, as DNA: TGTGCCAGCAGTGAAGGATGGCAGACTGAAGCTTTCTTT.

This chain connects TRBV19 to TRBJ2-7; TRBD2 is a possible D gene (6 bases). The CDR3 is 14 residues long. V was trimmed by 3 bases and J by 6 bases, leaving 15 bases between them. The germline V gene encodes CDR1 LNHDA and CDR2 SQIVND (reference sequence). This chain's CDR3 is CASSMRRRGGEQYF. The CDR3 DNA follows: TGTGCCAGTAGTATGAGGAGACGGGGAGGCGAGCAGTACTTC.

This clone was recorded once. CDR3 sequence: CASSDPTSGRINEQFF. CDR3 coding DNA: TGTGCCAGCAGTGATCCGACTAGCGGGAGGATAAATGAGCAGTTCTTC. The chain is built from TRBV6-1 and TRBJ2-1, with 13 positions matching TRBD2. The CDR3 has 16 amino acids. V lost 3 bases, J lost 7 bases, and 6 bases stayed unmatched. The V gene's germline CDR1 is MNHNS and CDR2 SASEGT.